One and the same sample provided the 7 T cell receptor beta chains below, sequenced in a study of cytomegalovirus exposure and HLA in healthy donors. Primers included in the PCR were 60 Vbeta and 13 Jbeta primers. Some clones are missing from TCRdb's copy, which holds only in-frame ones; the method was immunoSEQ multiplex PCR. The sample consists of around 180,000 clones, around 81% of them appearing once. The sample consisted of PBMCs. The source of these receptors is a man aged 18 to 30 in good health and CMV-seronegative.

CDR3 residues: CASSTGQGYQPQHF. CDR3 DNA sequence: TGTGCCAGTAGTACCGGACAGGGCTATCAGCCCCAGCATTTT. V and J are TRBV19 and TRBJ1-5; 8 nucleotides line up with TRBD1. Germline loops: CDR1 LNHDA, CDR2 SQIVND (reference sequence). The CDR3 has 14 residues. V shed 4 bases and J 5 bases; nucleotides not matched to a gene: 4.

The chain joins TRBV11-3 to TRBJ2-2, with TRBD1 identical over 9 bases. Trimming removed 4 bases from V and 5 bases from J; junction bases left unmatched: 11. The CDR3 has 17 amino acids. Germline values: CDR1 SGHNT, CDR2 YENEEA. CDR3 in DNA: TGTGCCAGCAGCTCGGGACAGGGATTTGGGGGGACCGGGGAGCTGTTTTTT. As protein: CASSSGQGFGGTGELFF.

J is TRBJ1-1 and V is TRBV5-6; D not certain. CDR3 size: 12 residues. CDR1 and CDR2 (germline): SGHDT, YYEEEE. V shed 6 bases and J shed 10 bases, with 16 bases lying between them. For the CDR3, the DNA is TGTGCCAGCACTGCTCGCTCGAACGGAGCTTTCTTT. Amino acids: CASTARSNGAFF. The full variable domain, its missing parts supplied by reference TRBV5-6 and TRBJ1-1, is DAGVTQSPTHLIKTRGQQVTLRCSPKSGHDTVSWYQQALGQGPQFIFQYYEEEERQRGNFPDRFSGHQFPNYSSELNVNALLLGDSALYLCASTARSNGAFFGQGTRLTVV.

This clone was recorded once. V gene TRBV25-1 combines with J gene TRBJ2-7; D perhaps matches TRBD2 (6 bases). CDR3 length: 12 residues. V lost 2 bases and J lost 7, with 9 bases in between. Looked up from germline, CDR1 is MGHDK and CDR2 is SYGVNS. CDR3 loop: CASSEGRPEQYF. As DNA, the CDR3 is TGTGCCAGCAGTGAAGGGAGGCCGGAGCAGTACTTC.

CDR3 region: CASSLTGNTGELFF. The CDR3 nucleotides read TGTGCCAGCAGCTTAACAGGGAACACCGGGGAGCTGTTTTTT. This chain joins TRBV7-9 and TRBJ2-2; tentative D call: TRBD1 (5 bases). V lost 2 bases and J 1 base, leaving 5 bases between the germline ends. CDR3 length: 14 amino acids. CDR1 SEHNR and CDR2 FQNEAQ come from the germline V gene (reference sequence).

The chain recombines TRBV9 with TRBJ2-1, with D perhaps matching TRBD2 (6 bases). Germline CDR1 SGDLS, CDR2 YYNGEE. The CDR3 has 13 amino acids. Between the trimmed V and J ends, which lost 3 bases and 4 bases, there was a span of 8 bases. The CDR3 region is CASSAGGYNEQFF. The CDR3 DNA sequence: TGTGCCAGCAGCGCTGGGGGGTACAATGAGCAGTTCTTC.

This chain connects TRBV15 to TRBJ2-7; 10 nucleotides line up with TRBD1. This CDR3 has 13 residues. Losses at the gene ends were 9 bases for V and 3 bases for J; bases not matched to a gene: 5. Germline lookup yields CDR1 LNHNV and CDR2 YYDKDF (reference sequence). The DNA of the CDR3 is TGTGCCACTGAGGGGACAGGGGACTACGAGCAGTACTTC. It is translated as CATEGTGDYEQYF. Combining the CDR3 with reference TRBV15 and TRBJ2-7 gives the whole variable domain DAMVIQNPRYQVTQFGKPVTLSCSQTLNHNVMYWYQQKSSQAPKLLFHYYDKDFNNEADTPDNFQSRRPNTSFCFLDIRSPGLGDTAMYLCATEGTGDYEQYFGPGTRLTVT.